This note documents a single TCR beta chain sequence. Clones were sequenced by immunoSEQ multiplex PCR, and TCRdb holds only the in-frame ones, with some missing. The sample records tens of thousands of clones, approximately 75% being singletons. The source of the sample is a study of blood T cell repertoires in COVID-19. The CDR3 has 14 amino acids. The V end lost 9 bases, the J end lost 1 base, and 12 bases lay between the germline ends. Germline values: CDR1 SGHTA, CDR2 FQGNSA. This chain links TRBV7-2 with TRBJ2-2; weak D call: TRBD1 (5 bases). Sequenced material: peripheral blood. This TCR was recovered from an elderly man with acute or convalescent COVID-19. Written as DNA, the CDR3 is TGTGCCAGTCGTCCTCAGGGGAACACCGGGGAGCTGTTTTTT. This codes for CASRPQGNTGELFF.